Listed below are T cell receptor beta chains from one sample, sequenced in a study of regulatory T cells in long-lasting Graves disease. MiXCR, applied by TCRdb to the multiplex PCR reads, yields one record per CDR3 protein. Among roughly 420,000 distinct CDR3 sequences, around 15% were seen once, and the ten largest hold approximately 11%. These sequences were also reported in another study, on T cells in Graves' hyperthyroidism and ophthalmopathy.

The specimen was peripheral blood mononuclear cells (PBMCs), collected at new diagnosis, from a patient treated with antithyroid drugs. These receptors were taken from a woman younger than 45 with Graves disease. The CDR3 runs from the conserved cysteine through the conserved F or W. D genes are given only for firm matches. The listing skips clone size in some rows; elsewhere it reads once, few, many or a size class.

D gene: TRBD1; V gene: TRBV2; clone size: many; J gene: TRBJ1-3; CDR3 protein: CASRRTGAGNTIYF; CDR3 DNA: TGTGCCAGCAGGAGGACAGGGGCGGGAAACACCATATATTTT
D gene: TRBD1; V gene: TRBV28; clone size: many; J gene: TRBJ2-3; CDR3 protein: CASSFPPTGGFGTDTQYF; CDR3 DNA: TGTGCCAGCAGTTTCCCCCCGACAGGGGGCTTTGGCACAGATACGCAGTATTTT
D gene: -; V gene: TRBV5-1; clone size: -; J gene: TRBJ2-7; CDR3 protein: CASTLSNRRDDEQYF; CDR3 DNA: TGCGCCAGCACCCTCTCCAACAGGAGGGATGACGAGCAGTACTTC
D gene: TRBD1; V gene: TRBV11-2; clone size: many; J gene: TRBJ2-5; CDR3 protein: CASSRIGTGFYF; CDR3 DNA: TGTGCCAGCAGTAGGATCGGGACAGGGTTCTACTTC
D gene: -; V gene: TRBV6-1; clone size: few; J gene: TRBJ1-3; CDR3 protein: CASRLGRLSGNTIYF; CDR3 DNA: TGTGCCAGCAGACTAGGACGGCTATCAGGAAACACCATATATTTT
D gene: TRBD1; V gene: TRBV5-1; clone size: -; J gene: TRBJ2-1; CDR3 protein: CASSKGQGANDEQFF; CDR3 DNA: TGCGCCAGCAGCAAGGGACAGGGGGCGAATGATGAGCAGTTCTTC
D gene: -; V gene: TRBV18; clone size: many; J gene: TRBJ1-1; CDR3 protein: CASSTTIRAPGTEAFF; CDR3 DNA: TGTGCCAGCTCCACCACTATAAGGGCACCAGGAACTGAAGCTTTCTTT
D gene: -; V gene: TRBV5-4; clone size: few; J gene: TRBJ1-1; CDR3 protein: CAGSLQGSTEAFF; CDR3 DNA: TGTGCCGGCAGCTTGCAGGGGTCCACTGAAGCTTTCTTT
D gene: -; V gene: TRBV9; clone size: -; J gene: TRBJ2-5; CDR3 protein: CASSIQAGAAETQYF; CDR3 DNA: TGTGCCAGCAGCATACAAGCAGGGGCGGCGGAGACCCAGTACTTC
D gene: -; V gene: TRBV11-1; clone size: many; J gene: TRBJ1-2; CDR3 protein: CASSLGFGVNYGYTF; CDR3 DNA: TGTGCCAGCAGCTTGGGGTTCGGAGTTAACTATGGCTACACCTTC
D gene: TRBD2; V gene: TRBV29-1; clone size: -; J gene: TRBJ2-1; CDR3 protein: CSVGPSRGSGILVNEQFF; CDR3 DNA: TGCAGCGTTGGCCCATCCCGAGGTAGCGGGATTTTAGTGAATGAGCAGTTCTTC
D gene: -; V gene: TRBV4-1; clone size: few; J gene: TRBJ2-1; CDR3 protein: CASSLKGGASYNEQFF; CDR3 DNA: TGCGCCAGCAGCCTAAAGGGCGGTGCGTCCTACAATGAGCAGTTCTTC
D gene: -; V gene: TRBV2; clone size: many; J gene: TRBJ2-4; CDR3 protein: CASKSPYAIAKNIQYF; CDR3 DNA: TGTGCCAGCAAAAGCCCCTATGCTATAGCCAAAAACATTCAGTACTTC
D gene: -; V gene: TRBV6-4; clone size: -; J gene: TRBJ2-7; CDR3 protein: CASRAGVGSYEQYF; CDR3 DNA: TGTGCCAGCCGCGCCGGGGTAGGCTCCTACGAGCAGTACTTC
D gene: -; V gene: TRBV7-2; clone size: -; J gene: TRBJ1-2; CDR3 protein: CASSLSKGTTNYGYTF; CDR3 DNA: TGTGCCAGCAGCCTTAGTAAGGGGACAACTAACTATGGCTACACCTTC
D gene: TRBD1; V gene: TRBV29-1; clone size: few; J gene: TRBJ1-6; CDR3 protein: CSVEVEGAGSPLHF; CDR3 DNA: TGCAGCGTTGAAGTGGAGGGGGCAGGCTCACCCCTCCACTTT
D gene: -; V gene: TRBV10-3; clone size: few; J gene: TRBJ2-7; CDR3 protein: CAIRQTYEQYF; CDR3 DNA: TGTGCCATCAGACAGACCTACGAGCAGTACTTC
D gene: -; V gene: TRBV13; clone size: many; J gene: TRBJ1-1; CDR3 protein: CASSLMKVYTEAFF; CDR3 DNA: TGTGCCAGCAGCTTAATGAAGGTCTACACTGAAGCTTTCTTT
D gene: TRBD2; V gene: TRBV3-1; clone size: many; J gene: TRBJ2-1; CDR3 protein: CASGGGASGINEQFF; CDR3 DNA: TGTGCCAGCGGGGGGGGTGCTAGCGGGATAAATGAGCAGTTCTTC
D gene: -; V gene: TRBV6-5; clone size: -; J gene: TRBJ2-7; CDR3 protein: CASSFPGRNYEQYF; CDR3 DNA: TGTGCCAGCAGTTTCCCGGGACGAAACTACGAGCAGTACTTC
D gene: -; V gene: TRBV19; clone size: few; J gene: TRBJ1-5; CDR3 protein: CASSSKIGRGLYSNQPQHF; CDR3 DNA: TGTGCCAGTAGTAGTAAGATCGGACGGGGCCTTTATAGCAATCAGCCCCAGCATTTT
D gene: -; V gene: TRBV12-3/TRBV12-4; clone size: many; J gene: TRBJ1-4; CDR3 protein: CASSLGQENEKLFF; CDR3 DNA: TGTGCCAGCAGTTTAGGACAGGAAAATGAAAAACTGTTTTTT
D gene: -; V gene: TRBV11-2; clone size: -; J gene: TRBJ1-2; CDR3 protein: CASSQARGPRVPGYTF; CDR3 DNA: TGTGCCAGCAGCCAAGCCAGGGGCCCCCGGGTTCCTGGCTACACCTTC
D gene: TRBD1; V gene: TRBV18; clone size: many; J gene: TRBJ2-7; CDR3 protein: CASSPRDRGYEQYF; CDR3 DNA: TGTGCCAGCTCACCACGAGACAGGGGTTACGAGCAGTACTTC
D gene: -; V gene: TRBV28; clone size: many; J gene: TRBJ2-7; CDR3 protein: CAGSSFGGTYEQYF; CDR3 DNA: TGTGCCGGTTCCTCGTTCGGCGGGACCTACGAGCAGTACTTC
D gene: -; V gene: TRBV12-3/TRBV12-4; clone size: many; J gene: TRBJ2-7; CDR3 protein: CASSFLGGAQINHEQYF; CDR3 DNA: TGTGCCAGCAGTTTTTTAGGAGGGGCACAGATCAACCACGAGCAGTACTTC
D gene: -; V gene: TRBV10-3; clone size: many; J gene: TRBJ2-3; CDR3 protein: CAISEKGGDTQYF; CDR3 DNA: TGTGCCATCAGTGAGAAAGGGGGAGATACGCAGTATTTT
D gene: -; V gene: TRBV5-8; clone size: many; J gene: TRBJ1-5; CDR3 protein: CASSLESGGQPQHF; CDR3 DNA: TGTGCCAGCAGCTTGGAGTCGGGAGGGCAGCCCCAGCATTTT
D gene: TRBD1; V gene: TRBV27; clone size: -; J gene: TRBJ2-3; CDR3 protein: CASRRTGWSTDTQYF; CDR3 DNA: TGTGCCAGCAGAAGGACAGGGTGGAGCACAGATACGCAGTATTTT
D gene: TRBD1; V gene: TRBV27; clone size: few; J gene: TRBJ1-5; CDR3 protein: CASSLSGTGGVSQHF; CDR3 DNA: TGTGCCAGCAGCCTGAGCGGGACAGGGGGAGTATCCCAGCATTTT
D gene: TRBD2; V gene: TRBV29-1; clone size: many; J gene: TRBJ2-1; CDR3 protein: CSVELRGSGYAYNEQFF; CDR3 DNA: TGCAGCGTTGAACTCCGCGGGAGTGGTTACGCGTACAATGAGCAGTTCTTC
D gene: TRBD2; V gene: TRBV10-2; clone size: many; J gene: TRBJ2-2; CDR3 protein: CASQSSGTNTGELFF; CDR3 DNA: TGCGCCAGCCAGAGTAGCGGGACTAACACCGGGGAGCTGTTTTTT
D gene: -; V gene: TRBV2; clone size: -; J gene: TRBJ1-1; CDR3 protein: CAIRTEGLNTEAFF; CDR3 DNA: TGTGCCATCCGAACCGAGGGGCTTAACACCGAAGCTTTCTTT